Below, 27 T cell receptor beta chains from the same sample are listed, as sequenced in a study of T cells in Graves' hyperthyroidism and ophthalmopathy. Amplification of TCR beta CDR3 regions used RNA as the template. First-round RT-PCR of the TCR CDR3 relied on the HTBI primer set. Each CDR3 protein gets one entry after TCRdb re-called the multiplex PCR reads with MiXCR. The table has 300,000 to 450,000 distinct CDR3 sequences, roughly 20% seen once. Sequenced: blood. The receptors stem from a middle-aged woman with Graves' ophthalmopathy.

In this sample, this clonotype turned up many times. The rearrangement joins TRBV15 to TRBJ2-5; TRBD2 matches at 9 bases. The V and J ends lost 6 bases and 1 base, in that order; junction bases with no gene match: 0. Germline lookup yields CDR1 LNHNV and CDR2 YYDKDF (reference sequence). The CDR3 is 13 residues long. The CDR3 loop is CATRTSGQETQYF. CDR3 nucleotides: TGTGCCACCAGGACTAGCGGCCAAGAGACCCAGTACTTC.

As to this clonotype: Germline and junction disagree at one end, which may indicate a read error. J is TRBJ1-1 and V is TRBV28, with unresolved D. In germline, CDR1 is MDHEN, CDR2 SYDVKM. The CDR3 contains 11 residues. This CDR3 is CARRQNTEAFF. DNA for the CDR3: TGTGCCAGAAGACAAAACACTGAAGCTTTCTTC.

The sample holds a few counts of this clonotype. A much larger clone differs by one base, so this may be a read error. In DNA, the CDR3 is TGCATCGTTGAACGTCTCGGACAGGGGTCGGGCGAGCAGTACTTC. Protein: CIVERLGQGSGEQYF. The genes are TRBV29-1 and TRBJ2-7; TRBD1 aligns across 9 bases. Per germline, CDR1 SQVTM and CDR2 ANQGSEA. The CDR3 consists of 15 residues.

This clonotype was counted ten times or more. This chain uses TRBV4-1 with TRBJ1-2; D possibly corresponds to TRBD1 (5 bases). The CDR3 covers 13 residues. From germline, CDR1 is MGHRA and CDR2 YSYEKL. Trimming removed 1 base at V and 4 bases at J, with 7 bases between. CDR3 DNA sequence: TGCGCCAGCAGCCAAGGGACAACCTATGGCTACACCTTC. This sequence encodes CASSQGTTYGYTF.

In this sample, this clonotype turned up a few times. The chain couples TRBV3-1 to TRBJ1-2, with unresolved D. The germline V and J ends were trimmed by 3 bases and 7 bases, with 18 bases remaining between them. The CDR3 extends over 15 amino acids. Germline loops: CDR1 LGHDT, CDR2 YNNKEL (reference sequence). CDR3 in amino acids: CASSHLAVDGSGYTF. CDR3 coding DNA: TGTGCCAGCAGCCATTTGGCCGTGGATGGGTCTGGCTACACCTTC. The full variable domain, rest sourced from reference TRBV3-1 and TRBJ1-2, is DTAVSQTPKYLVTQMGNDKSIKCEQNLGHDTMYWYKQDSKKFLKIMFSYNNKELIINETVPNRFSPKSPDKAHLNLHINSLELGDSAVYFCASSHLAVDGSGYTFGSGTRLTVV.

This clonotype was recorded many times. The J gene is TRBJ1-5, the V gene TRBV6-1; D possibly corresponds to TRBD1 (6 bases). The CDR3 spans 14 residues. CDR1 and CDR2 (germline): MNHNS, SASEGT. Trimming pared 4 bases from V and 6 bases from J, leaving 13 bases between. The CDR3 sequence is CASSATGRGQPQHF. In DNA, the CDR3 is TGTGCCAGCAGTGCAACAGGGAGGGGTCAGCCCCAGCATTTT.

This clonotype was seen many times. The gene calls are TRBV28 and TRBJ2-2, with D perhaps matching TRBD1 (5 bases). The CDR3 contains 14 residues. Trimming shortened V by 5 bases and J by 5 bases, and 12 bases separated the two germline ends. Germline V gene data show CDR1 as MDHEN and CDR2 as SYDVKM. The CDR3 region is CASSPPAGTGELFF. CDR3 in DNA: TGTGCCAGCAGTCCGCCGGCAGGGACCGGGGAGCTGTTTTTT.

This clonotype has at least ten counts. The chain carries TRBV12-3 or TRBV12-4 and TRBJ1-2; D unclear. The CDR3 consists of 12 residues. The V and J ends lost 2 bases and 5 bases respectively, with 6 bases between them. Here the CDR3 reads CASSLLGYGYTF. The DNA for the CDR3 is TGTGCCAGCAGTTTACTGGGATATGGCTACACCTTC.

This clonotype occurred many times. This chain uses TRBV28 with TRBJ2-7, with 8 bases identical to TRBD1. Germline values: CDR1 MDHEN, CDR2 SYDVKM. The V segment lost 7 bases and the J segment 2 bases; nucleotides outside the gene matches: 10. CDR3 length: 15 residues. The CDR3 bases are TGTGCCAGCATAGCCGGACAGGGACTTACCTACGAGCAGTACTTC. Its protein is CASIAGQGLTYEQYF.

This clonotype was seen many times. The chain has TRBV6-1 and TRBJ1-1, with a tentative D call TRBD1 (5 bases). Trimming pared 8 bases from V and 1 base from J, leaving 11 bases between. CDR1 MNHNS and CDR2 SASEGT come from the germline V gene. There are 13 residues in the CDR3. CDR3 nucleotides: TGTGCCAGCGGCCAGGGCGCGAACACTGAAGCTTTCTTT. The encoded protein is CASGQGANTEAFF.

CDR3 region: CASKGGSMNTEAFF. DNA for the CDR3: TGCGCCAGCAAGGGAGGCTCCATGAACACTGAAGCTTTCTTT. The chain links TRBV5-1 to TRBJ1-1, with no clear D. Trimming took 6 bases from V and 0 from J, leaving 12 bases between them. Germline CDR1 and CDR2: SGHRS and YFSETQ. The CDR3 has 14 amino acids.

This clonotype was counted at least ten times. J is TRBJ1-2 and V is TRBV2, with 10 bases that match TRBD1. Trimming took 9 bases from V and 7 from J; bases not matched to a gene: 5. Germline CDR1 reads SNHLY; CDR2 reads FYNNEI. The CDR3 has 12 residues. CDR3 loop: CASRQGAAGYTF. In DNA form, the CDR3 reads TGTGCCAGTAGACAGGGGGCCGCTGGCTACACCTTC.

The sample holds many counts of this clonotype. The V call is TRBV6-4, the J call TRBJ1-5; D is uncertain. This CDR3 region has 17 residues. Trimming removed 5 bases from V and 1 base from J, with 18 bases in between. Germline V gene sequence: CDR1 MRHNA, CDR2 SNTAGT. The CDR3 DNA reads TGTGCCAGCAGTACCCCCGACGGGAGTGTGAGCAATCAGCCCCAGCATTTT. It translates to CASSTPDGSVSNQPQHF.

This clonotype was found a few times. CDR3 in amino acids: CASSYSPRSNEQYF. CDR3 in DNA: TGTGCCAGCAGTTACTCGCCGAGGTCCAACGAGCAGTACTTC. V usage is TRBV6-2 or TRBV6-3 and J usage is TRBJ2-7; D gene uncertain. V shed 0 bases and J shed 5 bases, with 11 bases lying between them. Germline V gives CDR1 MNHEY, CDR2 SVGEGT. The CDR3 is 14 amino acids.

The rearrangement links TRBV5-1 to TRBJ2-4; 7 nucleotides align to TRBD2. CDR3 length: 14 amino acids. Germline CDR1 and CDR2: SGHRS and YFSETQ. The J segment lost 3 bases and the V segment lost 3 bases, leaving 3 bases of the junction unmatched. The CDR3 DNA is TGCGCCAGCAGCTCCGGGGGGAACAAAAACATTCAGTACTTC. Translation: CASSSGGNKNIQYF.

This clonotype has ten or more counts. The V gene is TRBV28, the J gene TRBJ2-5; TRBD2 agrees at 9 bases. The CDR3 loop spans 14 amino acids. The junction had 4 bases not matched to a gene; V was cut back by 6 bases and J by 2 bases. Per the germline V gene, CDR1 is MDHEN and CDR2 is SYDVKM. CDR3 coding DNA: TGTGCCAGCAGAAGACTAGCGGCACAAGAGACCCAGTACTTC. Encoded protein: CASRRLAAQETQYF.

There are many counts of this clonotype. The chain uses TRBV9 and TRBJ2-5; D is perhaps TRBD2 (6 bases). The CDR3 extends over 14 amino acids. CDR1 is SGDLS, CDR2 YYNGEE, per germline. With 4 bases removed from V and 5 bases from J, the gap between germline ends came to 15 bases. The CDR3 spells CASSLRTEGETQYF. The CDR3 nucleotides read TGTGCCAGCAGCCTGCGAACGGAGGGGGAGACCCAGTACTTC. Full variable domain (rest looked up from reference TRBV9 and TRBJ2-5): DSGVTQTPKHLITATGQRVTLRCSPRSGDLSVYWYQQSLDQGLQFLIQYYNGEERAKGNILERFSAQQFPDLHSELNLSSLELGDSALYFCASSLRTEGETQYFGPGTRLLVL.

This clonotype was seen at least ten times. The gene calls are TRBV7-2 and TRBJ2-5; 7 bases are shared with TRBD1. Germline trimming cut 5 bases from V and 2 bases from J; bases unmatched to any gene: 5. Germline CDR1 and CDR2: SGHTA and FQGNSA. CDR3 length equals 14 residues. The CDR3 nucleotides are TGTGCCAGCAGCCCACCCAGGGGGCAAGAGACCCAGTACTTC. It encodes CASSPPRGQETQYF.

In this sample, this clonotype turned up many times. The chain links TRBV10-2 to TRBJ2-4, with D possibly being TRBD1 (5 bases). This CDR3 is built from 14 residues. The V and J ends lost 6 bases and 2 bases respectively, with 11 bases between them. Per germline, CDR1 WSHSY and CDR2 SAAADI. The chain's CDR3 is CASRPDSPKNIQYF. Here the CDR3 DNA reads TGCGCCAGCAGGCCTGACAGCCCCAAAAACATTCAGTACTTC.

This clonotype was detected ten times or more. The chain couples TRBV11-2 to TRBJ2-2, with D possibly TRBD2 on 6 matching bases. The CDR3 has 17 residues. Per the germline V gene, CDR1 is SGHAT and CDR2 is FQNNGV. With 6 bases removed from V and 0 bases from J, the gap between germline ends came to 17 bases. CDR3 in DNA: TGTGCCAGCAGATATTCCCCGGGACTGGCGAACACCGGGGAGCTGTTTTTT. Protein: CASRYSPGLANTGELFF.

This clonotype was counted at least ten times. V gene TRBV15 combines with J gene TRBJ2-7; TRBD1 agrees at 7 bases. The CDR3 has 12 amino acids. Germline V gene data show CDR1 as LNHNV and CDR2 as YYDKDF (reference sequence). After removal of 2 bases from V and 5 bases from J, the junction contained 0 bases not matched to a gene. CDR3 in DNA: TGTGCCACCAGCAGAACAGGGGACGAGCAGTACTTC. This codes for CATSRTGDEQYF.

This clonotype has ten or more counts. This chain links TRBV6-1 with TRBJ2-7, with 10 bases matching TRBD2. Germline values: CDR1 MNHNS, CDR2 SASEGT. Trimming cost V 2 bases and J 6 bases; bases outside gene matches: 4. The CDR3 consists of 14 residues. This CDR3 is CASSELAGEFEQYF. CDR3 coding DNA: TGTGCCAGCAGTGAACTAGCGGGAGAGTTCGAGCAGTACTTC.

The V gene is TRBV7-8, the J gene TRBJ2-7; TRBD2 matches at 7 bases. CDR1 is SGHVS and CDR2 is FQNEAQ in the germline V gene. The V segment lost 3 bases and the J segment 3 bases; nucleotides outside the gene matches: 14. The length of the CDR3 is 17 residues. The CDR3 DNA sequence: TGTGCCAGCAGCTTGGGCGTCGGGGGAGGGATAGACTACGAGCAGTACTTC. This codes for CASSLGVGGGIDYEQYF.

This clonotype was observed a few times. A much larger clone differs by one base, so this may be a read error. The V call is TRBV12-3 or TRBV12-4, the J call TRBJ2-5, with 12 bases fitting TRBD2. The CDR3 is made up of 14 amino acids. The trim removed 3 bases at V and 6 bases at J, leaving 2 bases unmatched. The CDR3 region has the DNA TGTGCCAGCAGTTTCGGACTAGCGGGGCAGACCCAGTACTTC. Amino acid sequence: CASSFGLAGQTQYF.

In this sample, this clonotype turned up many times. The V call is TRBV24-1, the J call TRBJ2-5; D remains ambiguous. In germline, CDR1 is KGHDR, CDR2 SFDVKD. CDR3 length equals 11 residues. V lost 4 bases and J 4 bases, leaving 3 bases between the germline ends. In nucleotides, the CDR3 is TGTGCCACCAGTGACGGAGAGACCCAGTACTTC. This encodes CATSDGETQYF.

Many counts were recorded for this clonotype. The J gene is TRBJ2-7, the V gene TRBV7-6; D tentatively fits TRBD1 or TRBD2 (7 bases each). The CDR3 is made up of 15 amino acids. V lost 1 base to trimming and J lost 4 bases, with 14 bases between them. Germline CDR1 and CDR2: SGHVS and FNYEAQ. The CDR3 loop is CASSLEDQGGYEQYF. The CDR3 coding sequence is TGTGCCAGCAGCTTAGAGGACCAGGGGGGGTACGAGCAGTACTTC.

This chain uses TRBV6-1 with TRBJ2-7, with TRBD1 identical over 10 bases. CDR1 is MNHNS, CDR2 SASEGT, per germline. The CDR3 runs to 16 residues. Germline trimming cut 5 bases from V and 5 bases from J; bases unmatched to any gene: 12. The CDR3 loop reads CASSPIGQGVRNEQYF. The CDR3 DNA reads TGTGCCAGCAGTCCAATTGGACAGGGGGTACGGAACGAGCAGTACTTC.